The clone carrying this TCR beta chain was counted a few times. Its cognate antigen is unknown. Healthy Caucasians supplied all donations. These data come from a study of identical twins. TCRdb fed the 5' RACE reads into MiXCR, producing one record per CDR3 protein. The table has 570,000 or so distinct CDR3 sequences, over 8.5% seen once. This CDR3 has 15 residues. V shed 3 bases and J 6 bases; nucleotides not matched to a gene: 5. Germline CDR1 and CDR2: SGHRS and YFSETQ. Study results and caveats: Without tracking the same donors, conclusions rested on cross-sectional statistical analysis.

These data were also reused for a study on yellow fever vaccine responses in identical twins.

Material for sequencing was PBMCs. The source is a woman under 30 in good health. This chain connects TRBV5-1 to TRBJ2-1, with TRBD2 matching 11 bases. The CDR3 reads CASSSGTSGVNEQFF. Here the CDR3 DNA reads TGCGCCAGCAGCTCCGGGACTAGCGGTGTCAATGAGCAGTTCTTC.